One sample yielded the 7 T cell receptor beta chains listed below, sequenced in a study of human T cells and chemical hapten exposure. TCRdb processed the RACE reads anew with MiXCR; each CDR3 protein has one entry. Among 150,000 to 200,000 distinct CDR3 sequences listed, around a quarter were seen once. Specified time point: patch test 3, about 24 weeks after DPC sensitization. Sample treatment: therapeutic diphenylcyclopropenone sensitization with weekly scalp DPC. The sequenced sample was whole blood, obtained in connection with sensitization to the hapten diphenylcyclopropenone (DPC). The receptors stem from a woman aged 40 to 50 with alopecia areata. Some clones in this sample may be carry-over from other donors' samples.

This chain uses TRBV30 with TRBJ1-2; D ambiguous. Germline V gene lookup returns CDR1 GTSNPN and CDR2 SVGIG (reference sequence). CDR3 length: 11 residues. V was shortened by 6 bases and J by 4 bases, with 9 bases between the two germline ends. The chain's CDR3 is CACNQVYGYTF. As DNA, the CDR3 is TGTGCCTGTAATCAGGTCTATGGCTACACCTTC. Filled out from reference TRBV30 and TRBJ1-2, the complete variable domain reads SQTIHQWPATLVQPVGSPLSLECTVEGTSNPNLYWYRQAAGRGLQLLFYSVGIGQISSEVPQNLSASRPQDRQFILSSKKLLLSDSGFYLCACNQVYGYTFGSGTRLTVV.

This clonotype was observed a handful of times. This rearrangement joins TRBV28 to TRBJ2-4; TRBD2 matches 7 bases. V trimming: 5 bases; J trimming: 1 base; junction bases outside the gene matches: 8. Germline V lookup: CDR1 MDHEN, CDR2 SYDVKM. This CDR3 contains 16 residues. The CDR3 bases are TGTGCCAGCAGTAGGGAGGGCAGGGCGGCCAAAAACATTCAGTACTTC. This gives the protein CASSREGRAAKNIQYF.

This clonotype has just a few counts. The gene calls are TRBV28 and TRBJ2-5; a possible D gene is TRBD2 (6 bases). This CDR3 is built from 15 residues. Trimming removed 3 bases from V and 1 base from J, with 12 bases in between. The germline V gene has CDR1 MDHEN and CDR2 SYDVKM. CDR3 amino acids: CASSLGGMVQETQYF. The DNA for the CDR3 is TGTGCCAGCAGTTTGGGCGGGATGGTCCAAGAGACCCAGTACTTC. The full variable domain, rest sourced from reference TRBV28 and TRBJ2-5, is DVKVTQSSRYLVKRTGEKVFLECVQDMDHENMFWYRQDPGLGLRLIYFSYDVKMKEKGDIPEGYSVSREKKERFSLILESASTNQTSMYLCASSLGGMVQETQYFGPGTRLLVL.

This clonotype is a singleton in its sample. The V call is TRBV6-5, the J call TRBJ2-2; 9 bases are shared with TRBD2. The CDR3 loop spans 15 amino acids. Germline CDR1 reads MNHEY; CDR2 reads SVGAGI. Trimming removed 7 bases from V and 6 bases from J; junction bases left unmatched: 9. This CDR3 reads CASKEREEDPGELFF. In DNA, the CDR3 is TGTGCCAGCAAGGAGCGGGAGGAGGACCCCGGGGAGCTGTTTTTT.

This chain uses TRBV7-8 with TRBJ1-1; D remains ambiguous. The V gene's germline CDR1 is SGHVS and CDR2 FQNEAQ. V shed 3 bases and J shed 3 bases, with 11 bases lying between them. CDR3 length: 14 amino acids. The CDR3 sequence: CASSFVAGDTEAFF. The CDR3 DNA is TGTGCCAGCAGCTTTGTCGCCGGGGACACTGAAGCTTTCTTT.

This clonotype was recorded a few times. The chain carries TRBV3-1 and TRBJ2-3; D call uncertain. V was shortened by 0 bases and J by 0 bases, with 13 bases between the two germline ends. From germline, CDR1 is LGHDT and CDR2 YNNKEL (reference sequence). This CDR3 is 17 amino acids long. In nucleotides, the CDR3 is TGTGCCAGCAGCCAAGATCCCCCCGAGACTAGCACAGATACGCAGTATTTT. As protein: CASSQDPPETSTDTQYF.

This clonotype was recorded a few times. The chain couples TRBV5-1 to TRBJ2-1; the D is unclear. Germline values: CDR1 SGHRS, CDR2 YFSETQ. V was shortened by 0 bases and J by 0 bases, with 10 bases between the two germline ends. This CDR3 is 16 amino acids long. CDR3: CASSLGGLSSYNEQFF. In nucleotides, the CDR3 is TGCGCCAGCAGCTTGGGTGGGCTGAGCTCCTACAATGAGCAGTTCTTC.